This T cell receptor (beta chain) comes out of a study of blood T cell repertoires in COVID-19. Study context: The United States, Italy and Spain supplied acute and convalescent COVID-19 samples. Sample material is recorded as cDNA or gDNA derived from T cells, B-cell-depleted T cells, or PBMCs.

Per the authors' pipeline: Nucleated cell counts were estimated from reference gene primer amplification. Generated by immunoSEQ multiplex PCR, the TCRdb table keeps only in-frame clones and is missing some. For V, J and clone size, that table is used; D and trimming come from the DNA. Of 110,000 to 150,000 clones detected, about four fifths appear once; the ten largest clones hold around 12%. Germline CDR1 reads LNHDA; CDR2 reads SQIVND (reference sequence). There are 19 residues in the CDR3. Germline trimming cut 4 bases from V and 0 bases from J; bases unmatched to any gene: 12. The sample consisted of peripheral blood. V and J are TRBV19 and TRBJ2-1, with 10 bases aligning to TRBD2. The TCR comes from a man older than 75 with acute or convalescent COVID-19. CDR3 in DNA: TGTGCCAGTAGTAAAAATAGCGGGGGGACCGTAAGCTCCTACAATGAGCAGTTCTTC. This encodes CASSKNSGGTVSSYNEQFF.